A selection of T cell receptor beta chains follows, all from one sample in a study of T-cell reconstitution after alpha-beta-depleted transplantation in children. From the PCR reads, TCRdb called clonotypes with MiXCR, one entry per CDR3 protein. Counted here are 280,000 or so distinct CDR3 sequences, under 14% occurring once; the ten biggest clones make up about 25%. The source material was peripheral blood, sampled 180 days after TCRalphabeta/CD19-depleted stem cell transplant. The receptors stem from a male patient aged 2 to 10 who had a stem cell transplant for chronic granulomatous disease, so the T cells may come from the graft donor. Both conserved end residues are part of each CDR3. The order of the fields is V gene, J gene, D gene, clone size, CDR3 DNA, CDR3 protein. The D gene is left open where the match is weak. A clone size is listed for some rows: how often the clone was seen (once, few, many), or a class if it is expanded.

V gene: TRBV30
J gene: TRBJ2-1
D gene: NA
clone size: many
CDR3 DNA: TGTGCCTCCCTCCCCAAGACAGGATACAGCACCAATGAGCAGTTCTTC
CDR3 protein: CASLPKTGYSTNEQFF

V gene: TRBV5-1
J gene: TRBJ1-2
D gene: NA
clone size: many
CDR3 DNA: TGCGCCAGCAGCCCTGGTAGGGGTTATGGCTACACCTTC
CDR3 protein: CASSPGRGYGYTF

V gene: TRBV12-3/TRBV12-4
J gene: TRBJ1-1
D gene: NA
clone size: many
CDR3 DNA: TGTGCCAGCAGTTTAGCGTTGTTCCCTAGCACTGAAGCTTTCTTT
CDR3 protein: CASSLALFPSTEAFF

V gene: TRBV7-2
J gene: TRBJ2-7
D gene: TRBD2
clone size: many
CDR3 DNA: TGTGCCAGCAGCTTAGTGGCTGGACTAGCCTACGAGCAGTACTTC
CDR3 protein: CASSLVAGLAYEQYF

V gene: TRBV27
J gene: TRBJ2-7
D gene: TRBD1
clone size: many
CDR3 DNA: TGTGCCAGCAGTTTACTTGGACAGGGGTTCGAGCAGTACTTC
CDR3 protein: CASSLLGQGFEQYF

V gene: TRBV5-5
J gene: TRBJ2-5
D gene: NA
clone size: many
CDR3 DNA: TGTGCCAGCAGCTTGCAGGAGGAGACCCAGTACTTC
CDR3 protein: CASSLQEETQYF

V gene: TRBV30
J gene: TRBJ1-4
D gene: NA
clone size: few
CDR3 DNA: TGTGCCCAACAGACAGGACCAAATGAAAAACTGTTTTTT
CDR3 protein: CAQQTGPNEKLFF

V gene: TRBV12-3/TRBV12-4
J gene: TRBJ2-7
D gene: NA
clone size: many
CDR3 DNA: TGTGCCAGCAGTTCCTACAACCCTCCCTACGAGCAGTACTTC
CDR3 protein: CASSSYNPPYEQYF

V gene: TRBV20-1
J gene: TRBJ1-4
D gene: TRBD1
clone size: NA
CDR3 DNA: TGCAGTGCTAGAGATCGAGACAGGGAGGGGGAAAAACTGTTTTTT
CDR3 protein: CSARDRDREGEKLFF

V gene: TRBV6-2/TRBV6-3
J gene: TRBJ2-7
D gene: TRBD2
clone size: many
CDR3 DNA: TGTGCCAGCCAGACTAGCGGGAGCAGCGACGAGCAGTACTTC
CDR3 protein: CASQTSGSSDEQYF

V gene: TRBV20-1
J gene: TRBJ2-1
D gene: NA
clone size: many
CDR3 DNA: TGCAGTGCTAGCGAATTTCTAGTTAGGGTCAGGAATGAGCAGTTCTTC
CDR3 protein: CSASEFLVRVRNEQFF

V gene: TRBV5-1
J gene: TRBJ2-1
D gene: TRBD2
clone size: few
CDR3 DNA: TGCGCCAGCAGTTGGGGAGGGGCGAGCGGGAACAATGAGCAGTTCTTC
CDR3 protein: CASSWGGASGNNEQFF

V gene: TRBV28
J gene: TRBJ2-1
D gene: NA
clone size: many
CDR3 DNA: TGTGCCAGTGCAGACAATGAGCAGTTCTTC
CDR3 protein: CASADNEQFF

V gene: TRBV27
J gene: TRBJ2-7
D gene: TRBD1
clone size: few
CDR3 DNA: TGTGCCAGCAGTCCGAAGGGGGCAGGGCGACACTACGAGCAGTACTTC
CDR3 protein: CASSPKGAGRHYEQYF

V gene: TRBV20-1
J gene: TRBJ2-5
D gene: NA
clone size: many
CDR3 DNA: TGCAGTGCTCTTCAGGCTAGGAGGGGAGAGACCCAGTACTTC
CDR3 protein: CSALQARRGETQYF

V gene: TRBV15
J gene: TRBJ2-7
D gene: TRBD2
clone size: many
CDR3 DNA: TGTGCCACCGGGAGCGGGAGGGCCGGTGGAGTAAGATCTGAGCAGTACTTC
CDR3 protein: CATGSGRAGGVRSEQYF

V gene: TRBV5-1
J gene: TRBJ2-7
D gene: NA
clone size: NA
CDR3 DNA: TGCGCCAGCAGCTTAGCAGGGGACTCCTACGAGCAGTACTTC
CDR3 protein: CASSLAGDSYEQYF

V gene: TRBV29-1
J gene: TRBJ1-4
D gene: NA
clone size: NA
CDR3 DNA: TGCAGCGTTGAAGATATGGGGGGCCCTGAAAAACTGTTTTTT
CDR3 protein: CSVEDMGGPEKLFF

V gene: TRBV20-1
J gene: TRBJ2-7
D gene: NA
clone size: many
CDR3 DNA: TGCAGTGCTAGGGTTTACAGGATCTCCTACGAGCAGTACTTC
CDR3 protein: CSARVYRISYEQYF

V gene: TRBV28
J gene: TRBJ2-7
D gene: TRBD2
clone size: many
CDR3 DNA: TGTGCCAGCAGTTTATCGACTAGCGGGAGTTACGAGCAGTACTTC
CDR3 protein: CASSLSTSGSYEQYF

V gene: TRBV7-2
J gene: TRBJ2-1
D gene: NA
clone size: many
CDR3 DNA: TGTGCCAGCAGCCCGGCGGGCGACCTACAAACGGACAATGAGCAGTTCTTC
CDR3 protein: CASSPAGDLQTDNEQFF

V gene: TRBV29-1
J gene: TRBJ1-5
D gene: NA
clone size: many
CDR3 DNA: TGCAGCGTTTCCGTTAATAGCAATCAGCCCCAGCATTTT
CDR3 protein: CSVSVNSNQPQHF

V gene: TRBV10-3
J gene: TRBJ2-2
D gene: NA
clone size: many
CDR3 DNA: TGTGCCTCGTGGGAGAGTCACGGGGAGCTGTTTTTT
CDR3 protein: CASWESHGELFF

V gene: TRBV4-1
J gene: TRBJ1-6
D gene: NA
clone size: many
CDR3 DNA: TGCGCCAGCAGCCAAGAGGTCGGCTTTCATTCACCCCTCCACTTT
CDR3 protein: CASSQEVGFHSPLHF

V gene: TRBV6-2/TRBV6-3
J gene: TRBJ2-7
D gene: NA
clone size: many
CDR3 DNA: TGTGCCAGCAGTTCCCCAGCGGTTTGGTCCTACGAGCAGTACTTC
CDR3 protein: CASSSPAVWSYEQYF

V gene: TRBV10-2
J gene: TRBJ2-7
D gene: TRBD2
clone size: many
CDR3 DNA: TGCGCCAGCAGGACAGGACTAGCTACCTACGAGCAGTACTTC
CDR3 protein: CASRTGLATYEQYF

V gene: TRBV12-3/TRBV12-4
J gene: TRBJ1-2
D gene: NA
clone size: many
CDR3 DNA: TGTGCCAGCAGTTTGAACAGGGTTAACTATGGCTACACCTTC
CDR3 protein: CASSLNRVNYGYTF

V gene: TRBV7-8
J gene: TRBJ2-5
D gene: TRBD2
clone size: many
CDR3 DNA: TGTGCCAGCAGCTTAAGGGGACTAGCGGGGGAAGCGTACCAAGAGACCCAGTACTTC
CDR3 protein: CASSLRGLAGEAYQETQYF

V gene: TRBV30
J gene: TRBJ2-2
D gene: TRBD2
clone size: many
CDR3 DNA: TGTGCCCTTTTTGGGACTAGTTTTACCGGGGAGCTGTTTTTT
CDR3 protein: CALFGTSFTGELFF

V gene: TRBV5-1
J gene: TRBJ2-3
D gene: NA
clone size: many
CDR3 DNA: TGCGCCAGCGACAACAGGCTTTCTAGCACAGATACGCAGTATTTT
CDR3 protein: CASDNRLSSTDTQYF

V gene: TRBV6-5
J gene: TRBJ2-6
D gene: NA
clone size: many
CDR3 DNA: TGTGCCAGCAGTTACCTTGTCTCGCAGGGTAGCTCTGGGGCCAACGTCCTGACTTTC
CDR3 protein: CASSYLVSQGSSGANVLTF

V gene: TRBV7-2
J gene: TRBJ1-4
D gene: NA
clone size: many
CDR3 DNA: TGTGCCAGCAGCTTAGGTCGAGTAGAAAAACTGTTTTTT
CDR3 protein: CASSLGRVEKLFF

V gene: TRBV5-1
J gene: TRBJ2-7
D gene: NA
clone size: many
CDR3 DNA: TGCGCCAGCAGCCTACAACCGCAGGGACCCTTAGGGGGGTACGAGCAGTACTTC
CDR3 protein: CASSLQPQGPLGGYEQYF

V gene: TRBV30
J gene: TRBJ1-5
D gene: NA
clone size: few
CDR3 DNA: TGTGCCTGGAGTGTGGGGCCTCGCAATCAGCCCCAGCATTTT
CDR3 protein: CAWSVGPRNQPQHF

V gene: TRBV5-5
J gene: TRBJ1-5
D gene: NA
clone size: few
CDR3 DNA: TGTGCCAGCAGCTTGTCCATGTTCCAGCCCCAGCATTTT
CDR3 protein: CASSLSMFQPQHF

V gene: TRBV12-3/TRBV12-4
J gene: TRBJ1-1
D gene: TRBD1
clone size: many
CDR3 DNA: TGTGCCAGCAGTTTCCGGACAGGGGTGCGGAACACTGAAGCTTTCTTT
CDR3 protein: CASSFRTGVRNTEAFF

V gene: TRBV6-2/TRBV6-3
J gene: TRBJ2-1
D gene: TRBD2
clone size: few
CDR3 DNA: TGTGCCAGCAGTTACCAGGCTAGCGGGAGCCATGAGCAGTTCTTC
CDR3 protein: CASSYQASGSHEQFF

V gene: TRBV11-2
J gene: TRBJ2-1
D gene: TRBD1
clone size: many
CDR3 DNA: TGTGCCAGCAGCTATCGACAGGGTAGCTCCTACAATGAGCAGTTCTTC
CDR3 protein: CASSYRQGSSYNEQFF

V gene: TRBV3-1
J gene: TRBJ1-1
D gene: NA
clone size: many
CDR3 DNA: TGTGCCAGCAGCCAAGATCTTGGGGTTACTGAAGCTTTCTTT
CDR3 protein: CASSQDLGVTEAFF

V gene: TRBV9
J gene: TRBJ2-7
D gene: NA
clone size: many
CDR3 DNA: TGTGCCAGCAGCGTAGATGACAGGCTCTACGAGCAGTACTTC
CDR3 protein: CASSVDDRLYEQYF

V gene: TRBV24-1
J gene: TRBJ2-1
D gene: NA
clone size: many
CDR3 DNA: TGTGCCACCAGTGATTTGCAAGGGAGCTCCTACAATGAGCAGTTCTTC
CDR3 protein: CATSDLQGSSYNEQFF

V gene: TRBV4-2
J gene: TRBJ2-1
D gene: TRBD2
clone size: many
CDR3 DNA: TGTGCCAGCAGCCAACCGGGGGGGCTATTGAATGAGCAGTTCTTC
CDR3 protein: CASSQPGGLLNEQFF

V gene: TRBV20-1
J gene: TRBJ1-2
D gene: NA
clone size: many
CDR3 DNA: TGCAGTGCTAGAGAGGAAGGCTACACCTTC
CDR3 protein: CSAREEGYTF

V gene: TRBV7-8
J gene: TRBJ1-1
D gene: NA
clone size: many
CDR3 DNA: TGTGCCAGCAGCCCGGTGGGGAGGAACACTGAAGCTTTCTTT
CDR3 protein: CASSPVGRNTEAFF